Below, 14 T cell receptor beta chains from the same sample are listed, as sequenced in a study of shared clonotypes between healthy human individuals. Here immunoSEQ multiplex PCR was the method, and the copy in TCRdb shows in-frame clones only, minus some. The sample lists 2 million to 2.5 million clones; roughly 93% were seen once. The sequencing input was naive CD4+ T cells from PBMCs. As to subset: CD45RA+ positively selected. The receptor set was obtained from a young man in good health. Some clones in this sample may be carry-over from other donors' samples.

The CDR3 loop reads CASSLGGVDTEAFF. The DNA for the CDR3 is TGCGCCAGCAGCCTAGGGGGGGTGGACACTGAAGCTTTCTTT. The chain has TRBV4-1 and TRBJ1-1; D is perhaps TRBD1 (6 bases). Trimming pared 4 bases from V and 3 bases from J, leaving 12 bases between. The CDR3 spans 14 residues. In germline, CDR1 is MGHRA, CDR2 YSYEKL.

The chain couples TRBV5-4 to TRBJ2-2; 10 bases line up with TRBD2. The CDR3 extends over 15 amino acids. V was clipped by 3 bases and J by 3 bases; unmatched bases: 2. CDR1 is SGHNT, CDR2 YYREEE, per germline (reference sequence). Here the CDR3 reads CASSSSGRHTGELFF. The CDR3 nucleotides are TGTGCCAGCAGCTCTAGCGGGAGACACACCGGGGAGCTGTTTTTT.

Worth noting for this clone: This CDR3 is also generated by other DNA sequences in the sample. J is TRBJ1-1 and V is TRBV4-1; D might be TRBD1 (5 bases). The CDR3 runs 13 residues. With 1 base removed from V and 4 bases from J, the gap between germline ends came to 7 bases. The V gene's germline CDR1 is MGHRA and CDR2 YSYEKL. The CDR3 coding sequence is TGCGCCAGCAGCCAAGTTGGGGGCACTGAAGCTTTCTTT. Translating gives CASSQVGGTEAFF.

There are a few counts of this clone. V and J are TRBV28 and TRBJ2-7; no firm D call. Trimming removed 8 bases at V and 3 bases at J, with 11 bases between. The germline V gene has CDR1 MDHEN and CDR2 SYDVKM. CDR3 length: 12 residues. CDR3 residues: CASEKAGYEQYF. The CDR3 nucleotides are TGTGCCAGCGAGAAGGCCGGCTACGAGCAGTACTTC. The full variable domain, with the rest looked up from reference TRBV28 and TRBJ2-7, is DVKVTQSSRYLVKRTGEKVFLECVQDMDHENMFWYRQDPGLGLRLIYFSYDVKMKEKGDIPEGYSVSREKKERFSLILESASTNQTSMYLCASEKAGYEQYFGPGTRLTVT.

V usage is TRBV6-5 and J usage is TRBJ1-2; no reliable D call. CDR3 size: 13 residues. Germline V gene data show CDR1 as MNHEY and CDR2 as SVGAGI. Trimming cost V 10 bases and J 8 bases, with 20 bases left between them. For the CDR3, the DNA is TGTGCCACCACAACCGGCCACGCCGGGGGCTACACCTTC. This sequence encodes CATTTGHAGGYTF.

A word on this clone: This same CDR3 is encoded by further DNA sequences in the sample. The chain couples TRBV5-6 to TRBJ2-5; D uncertain. Germline lookup yields CDR1 SGHDT and CDR2 YYEEEE. CDR3 length: 11 amino acids. Trimming took off 4 bases at V and 5 bases at J, with 6 bases between the two ends. This CDR3 is CASSVGETQYF. The CDR3 nucleotides read TGTGCCAGCAGCGTAGGGGAGACCCAGTACTTC. Filled out from reference TRBV5-6 and TRBJ2-5, the complete variable domain reads DAGVTQSPTHLIKTRGQQVTLRCSPKSGHDTVSWYQQALGQGPQFIFQYYEEEERQRGNFPDRFSGHQFPNYSSELNVNALLLGDSALYLCASSVGETQYFGPGTRLLVL.

The V gene is TRBV20-1, the J gene TRBJ1-2; 8 bases are a match to TRBD1. This CDR3 has 11 residues. CDR1 and CDR2 from the germline V gene are DFQATT and SNEGSKA (reference sequence). The J segment lost 8 bases and the V segment lost 8 bases, leaving 7 bases of the junction unmatched. CDR3 protein: CSPGQGGGYTF. The CDR3 bases are TGCAGTCCCGGACAGGGCGGAGGCTACACCTTC.

The gene calls are TRBV4-1 and TRBJ2-3, with a tentative D call TRBD1 (6 bases). V gave up 3 bases and J gave up 6 bases, with 16 bases separating them. The CDR3 consists of 15 residues. Germline CDR1 is MGHRA and CDR2 is YSYEKL. Here the CDR3 reads CASSHPGTRDDTQYF. CDR3 nucleotides: TGCGCCAGCAGCCACCCAGGGACAAGGGATGATACGCAGTATTTT.

The CDR3 nucleotides read TGCGCCAGCAGCTTGGCGGCTAGCGGAAACTTCCCTCGGGGGGAGCTGTTTTTT. It codes for CASSLAASGNFPRGELFF. V gene TRBV5-1 combines with J gene TRBJ2-2; TRBD2 matches at 7 bases. The CDR3 runs to 18 residues. The germline CDR1 and CDR2 sequences are SGHRS and YFSETQ. Germline trimming cut 0 bases from V and 8 bases from J; bases unmatched to any gene: 16.

The V gene is TRBV6-6, the J gene TRBJ1-4; no clear D gene. V lost 4 bases, J lost 5 bases, and 8 bases lay in between. The length of the CDR3 is 13 residues. Germline loops: CDR1 MNHNY, CDR2 SVGAGI (reference sequence). The chain's CDR3 is CASSLGGNEKLFF. In nucleotides, the CDR3 is TGTGCCAGCAGTTTAGGTGGAAATGAAAAACTGTTTTTT.

This chain connects TRBV5-1 to TRBJ2-6; D may be TRBD2 (5 bases). V lost 7 bases and J 1 base, leaving 15 bases between the germline ends. The CDR3 runs to 16 residues. Per the germline V gene, CDR1 is SGHRS and CDR2 is YFSETQ. This CDR3 reads CASLAGPQSGANVLTF. CDR3 nucleotide sequence: TGCGCCAGCCTAGCCGGGCCCCAATCTGGGGCCAACGTCCTGACTTTC.

V and J are TRBV4-3 and TRBJ2-3, with 8 bases identical to TRBD2. This CDR3 is built from 15 residues. V shed 6 bases, J shed 2 bases, and the junction held 7 bases outside the gene matches. The germline V gene encodes CDR1 LGHNA and CDR2 YSLEER. The CDR3 loop reads CASSRVAGFTDTQYF. The CDR3 nucleotides read TGCGCCAGCAGTCGGGTAGCGGGATTCACAGATACGCAGTATTTT.

The chain uses TRBV7-2 and TRBJ1-1; TRBD1 might be the D (6 bases). Germline CDR1 and CDR2: SGHTA and FQGNSA. This CDR3 has 14 residues. Trimming pared 5 bases from V and 1 base from J, leaving 11 bases between. CDR3 amino acids: CASSTRGGNTEAFF. CDR3 sequence (DNA): TGTGCCAGCAGCACCAGGGGCGGGAACACTGAAGCTTTCTTT.

The chain is built from TRBV19 and TRBJ2-7, with 7 bases matching TRBD2. The V gene end was trimmed by 5 bases and the J gene end by 4 bases; junction bases not matched to a gene: 11. Germline-derived CDR1 and CDR2 are LNHDA and SQIVND (reference sequence). The CDR3 length is 15 residues. The CDR3 DNA reads as TGTGCCAGTAGTTCCAGGACTAGTGCGGTTTACGAGCAGTACTTC. Its protein is CASSSRTSAVYEQYF.